The entry below describes one T cell receptor (beta chain). Other DNA sequences of this sample code for an identical CDR3. Division of CD4+ cells produced a CD45RA+ naive subset and a CD45RA-negative memory subset. Germline V gene data show CDR1 as MNHEY and CDR2 as SVGAGI. The CDR3 runs 12 residues. Trimming removed 5 bases from V and 7 bases from J; junction bases left unmatched: 2. The data stem from a study of shared clonotypes between healthy human individuals. Data came from immunoSEQ multiplex PCR; TCRdb stores just in-frame clones and leaves some out. This sample has millions of clones, with more than 85% found just once.

Sequencing was done on a sample of naive CD4+ T cells from PBMCs. Subset described: CD45RA+ positively selected. The gene calls are TRBV6-5 and TRBJ2-1; 7 bases fit TRBD1. The TCR sequence derives from a man aged 18 to 30 in good health. Some clones in this sample may be carry-over from other donors' samples. DNA for the CDR3: TGTGCCAGCAGTAAACAGGGGAATGAGCAGTTCTTC. It encodes CASSKQGNEQFF.